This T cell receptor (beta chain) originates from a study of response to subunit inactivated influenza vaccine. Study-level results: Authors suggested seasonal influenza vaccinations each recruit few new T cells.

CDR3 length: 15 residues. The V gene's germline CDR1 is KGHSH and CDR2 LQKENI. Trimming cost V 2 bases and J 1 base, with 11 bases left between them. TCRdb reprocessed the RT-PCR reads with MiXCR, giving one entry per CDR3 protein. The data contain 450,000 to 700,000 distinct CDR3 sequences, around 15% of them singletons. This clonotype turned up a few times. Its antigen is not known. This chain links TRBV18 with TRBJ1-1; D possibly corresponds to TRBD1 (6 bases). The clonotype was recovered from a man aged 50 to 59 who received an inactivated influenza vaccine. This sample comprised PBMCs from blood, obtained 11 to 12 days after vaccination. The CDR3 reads CASSPRQVSNTEAFF. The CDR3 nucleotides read TGTGCCAGCTCACCAAGACAGGTCTCGAACACTGAAGCTTTCTTT. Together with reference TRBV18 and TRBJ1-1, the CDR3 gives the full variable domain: NAGVMQNPRHLVRRRGQEARLRCSPMKGHSHVYWYRQLPEEGLKFMVYLQKENIIDESGMPKERFSAEFPKEGPSILRIQQVVRGDSAAYFCASSPRQVSNTEAFFGQGTRLTVV.